The rows below give T cell receptor beta chains drawn from one sample of a study of metastatic and nonmetastatic thyroid tumors. TCRdb called clones again from the PCR reads with MiXCR. The sample lists around 42,000 clones, about 12% occurring once. Sequencing was done on a sample of blood. These receptors originate from a male donor with papillary thyroid cancer or a benign thyroid nodule (not recorded which). Some clones in this sample may be carry-over from other donors' samples. CDR3s include the opening cysteine and the closing phenylalanine or tryptophan. A D gene is named only where the DNA matches it firmly. The size of a clone is reported for some rows only, either as once, few or many, or as a class for expanded clones.

d_call j_call v_call clone_size cdr3_nt cdr3_aa
NA TRBJ2-1 TRBV19 many TGTGCCAGTAGAAATCCGGGAGCGGTTAATGAGCAGTTCTTC CASRNPGAVNEQFF
NA TRBJ2-1 TRBV25-1 many TGTGCCAGCGGGGCCTTTTCCAGCTACAATGAGCAGTTCTTC CASGAFSSYNEQFF
TRBD2 TRBJ2-1 TRBV5-4 NA TGTGCCAGCAGCTTGGTTGGTGGGACTAGGGGCGGGGAGCAGTTCTTC CASSLVGGTRGGEQFF
TRBD2 TRBJ2-1 TRBV6-1 NA TGTGCCAGCAGTACAGGGACTAGCGGGACCTACAATGAGCAGTTCTTC CASSTGTSGTYNEQFF
TRBD2 TRBJ2-1 TRBV18 NA TGTGCCAGCTCACCACCAAGCGGGGCCTCCTACAATGAGCAGTTCTTC CASSPPSGASYNEQFF
TRBD1 TRBJ1-2 TRBV6-6 many TGTGCCAGCAGTTACGAGGGGGCAGGCTACACCTTC CASSYEGAGYTF
NA TRBJ1-5 TRBV30 many TGTGCCTGGAACCACGGGGGGCCGAGTCAGCCCCAGCATTTT CAWNHGGPSQPQHF
NA TRBJ1-6 TRBV25-1 few TGTGCCAGCAGGCCTGGCCACTGTAATTCACCCCTCCACTTT CASRPGHCNSPLHF
NA TRBJ1-3 TRBV11-1 many TGTGCCAGCAGCTTGCGGGCAACGGGATCTGGAAACACCATATATTTT CASSLRATGSGNTIYF
NA TRBJ1-4 TRBV6-1 few TGTGCCAGCAAAATCGGAGGGTGGGCTGATGGAAAACTGTTTTTT CASKIGGWADGKLFF
TRBD1 TRBJ2-2 TRBV20-1 many TGCAGTGCTAGTCCGGGACAGGGTGTTGCCGGGGAGCTGTTTTTT CSASPGQGVAGELFF
NA TRBJ2-3 TRBV20-1 NA TGCAGTGCTAGGGGACAAGGCGGTGGAGATACGCAGTATTTT CSARGQGGGDTQYF
NA TRBJ1-3 TRBV7-6 once TGTTCCAGCAGCGCAACCGGGACCTCTGGAAACACCATATATTTT CSSSATGTSGNTIYF
TRBD1 TRBJ1-2 TRBV27 medium-sized TGTGCCAGCAGGCCCACAGGGGGAAGAGGAGGCTACACCTTC CASRPTGGRGGYTF
TRBD1 TRBJ2-3 TRBV3-1 NA TGTGCCAGCAGCCCCGTTGGACAGGGAAAAAGTCATACGCAGTATTTT CASSPVGQGKSHTQYF
NA TRBJ2-1 TRBV20-1 NA TGCAGTGCCTTTCATGTACCCTACAATGAGCAGTTCTTC CSAFHVPYNEQFF
TRBD1 TRBJ2-7 TRBV30 once TGTGCCTGGGACAGGGCCTACGAGCAGTACTTC CAWDRAYEQYF
NA TRBJ1-2 TRBV30 NA TGTGCCTGGAGGAAGCGGACCAGGGGTCCCTATGGCTACACCTTC CAWRKRTRGPYGYTF
TRBD1 TRBJ1-6 TRBV4-1 NA TGCGCCAGCAGCCCGGGACAGAGCTCCTATAATTCACCCCTCCACTTT CASSPGQSSYNSPLHF
NA TRBJ2-3 TRBV9 many TGTGCCAGCAGCGCCCTCGGAAGCACAGATACGCAGTATTTT CASSALGSTDTQYF
NA TRBJ1-2 TRBV9 NA TGTGCCAGCAGCGCCGGTCACTCTGAAAAGCCTGGTGGGTATGGCTACACCTTC CASSAGHSEKPGGYGYTF
NA TRBJ2-3 TRBV4-1 NA TGCGCCAGCAGCCAAGGTCCCCCGGGAAGGGTAATGGATACGCAGTATTTT CASSQGPPGRVMDTQYF
NA TRBJ2-2 TRBV30 many TGTGCCTGGGCCCGGGGGGCAGGCGGGGAGCTGTTTTTT CAWARGAGGELFF
NA TRBJ2-7 TRBV6-6 few TGTGCCAGCAGTTACGGAACTGGGGGAGGGGGCGAGCAGTACTTC CASSYGTGGGGEQYF
TRBD2 TRBJ2-3 TRBV6-1 many TGTGCCAGCAGTCCCAATCGACTAGCGTACACAGATACGCAGTATTTT CASSPNRLAYTDTQYF
TRBD1 TRBJ1-2 TRBV7-2 many TGTGCCAGCAGCTTCCTGACAGGGAGCTATGGCTACACCTTC CASSFLTGSYGYTF
NA TRBJ1-2 TRBV29-1 many TGCAGCGTTGAAGATGGGGGAGGAGGCTACACCTTC CSVEDGGGGYTF
NA TRBJ2-5 TRBV28 many TGTGCCAGCAGTTTATGGACCGCCAGCCAAGAGACCCAGTACTTC CASSLWTASQETQYF
NA TRBJ1-5 TRBV28 few TGTGCCAGCAGTTTATCAGTGTGGGGGACGAGGAGCAATCAGCCCCAGCATTTT CASSLSVWGTRSNQPQHF
TRBD2 TRBJ2-1 TRBV6-1 many TGTGCCAGCAGTCCGGGACTAGCGGGACCCGAGCAGTTCTTC CASSPGLAGPEQFF
TRBD1 TRBJ1-5 TRBV20-1 many TGCAGTCCGGGACAGGCTAATCAGCCCCAGCATTTT CSPGQANQPQHF
NA TRBJ2-7 TRBV5-1 NA TGCGCCAGCAGCTCGACCGGGACTCCTATCGACGAGCAGTACTTC CASSSTGTPIDEQYF
NA TRBJ2-7 TRBV28 medium-sized TGTGCCAGCAGCCCTCTAGTACTACACGAGCAGTACTTC CASSPLVLHEQYF
NA TRBJ2-7 TRBV7-8 many TGTGCCAGCAGAGAAAAGGGACTTTCCTACGAGCAGTACTTC CASREKGLSYEQYF
TRBD2 TRBJ2-5 TRBV20-1 NA TGCAGTGCCTCCGGGACTAGCGGAGCTGGAGGGACGCAGTACTTC CSASGTSGAGGTQYF
NA TRBJ2-7 TRBV28 few TGTGCCAGTCACGACCGAATCCCTGGTGAGCAGTACTTC CASHDRIPGEQYF
NA TRBJ1-2 TRBV7-2 NA TGTGCCAGCAGCTTAGATGGCAGAAACTATGGCTACACCTTC CASSLDGRNYGYTF
TRBD1 TRBJ1-1 TRBV27 many TGTGCCAGCAGTTTATACAGGGGTCTCGAAGCTTTCTTT CASSLYRGLEAFF
NA TRBJ1-3 TRBV15 many TGTGCCACCAGCAGAGGACACAACTCTGGAAACACCATATATTTT CATSRGHNSGNTIYF
NA TRBJ1-1 TRBV29-1 many TGCAGCGTTGCGCATGGTGAAGCTTTCTTT CSVAHGEAFF
NA TRBJ2-5 TRBV24-1 many TGTGCCACCAGTGATTTAGCGACCCAAGAGACCCAGTACTTC CATSDLATQETQYF
TRBD2 TRBJ2-2 TRBV28 few TGTGCCAGCAGTTTATGGGTCAGCGGGAGGGCAAGTGTGGACGCGAACACCGGGGAGCTGTTTTTT CASSLWVSGRASVDANTGELFF
TRBD2 TRBJ2-7 TRBV7-2 many TGTGCCAGCAGCTTAGGCTACGGCGGGAGGGCCTCGCGGGAGCAGTACTTC CASSLGYGGRASREQYF
TRBD1 TRBJ1-2 TRBV5-6 many TGTGCCAGCAGCGGAAACCCCGGGACAGCGTATGGCTACACCTTC CASSGNPGTAYGYTF
NA TRBJ2-3 TRBV20-1 many TGCAGTGCAACCAATGTCGGCGTAGATACGCAGTATTTT CSATNVGVDTQYF